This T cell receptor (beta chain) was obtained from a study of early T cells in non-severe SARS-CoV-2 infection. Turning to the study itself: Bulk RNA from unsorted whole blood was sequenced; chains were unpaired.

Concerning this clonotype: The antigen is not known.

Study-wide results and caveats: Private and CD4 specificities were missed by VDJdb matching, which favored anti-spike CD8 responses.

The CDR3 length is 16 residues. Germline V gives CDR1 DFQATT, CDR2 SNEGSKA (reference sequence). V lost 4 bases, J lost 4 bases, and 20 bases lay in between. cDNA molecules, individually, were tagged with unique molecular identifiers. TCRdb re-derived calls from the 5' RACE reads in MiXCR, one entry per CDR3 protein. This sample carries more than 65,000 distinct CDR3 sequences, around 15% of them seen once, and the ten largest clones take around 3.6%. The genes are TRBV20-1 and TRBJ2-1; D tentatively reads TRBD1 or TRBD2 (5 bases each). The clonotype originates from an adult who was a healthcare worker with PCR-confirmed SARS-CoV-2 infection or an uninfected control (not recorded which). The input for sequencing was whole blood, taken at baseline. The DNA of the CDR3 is TGCAGTGCTAAGAGGGGCAGTAGGGCCTGGTACAATGAGCAGTTCTTC. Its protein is CSAKRGSRAWYNEQFF.